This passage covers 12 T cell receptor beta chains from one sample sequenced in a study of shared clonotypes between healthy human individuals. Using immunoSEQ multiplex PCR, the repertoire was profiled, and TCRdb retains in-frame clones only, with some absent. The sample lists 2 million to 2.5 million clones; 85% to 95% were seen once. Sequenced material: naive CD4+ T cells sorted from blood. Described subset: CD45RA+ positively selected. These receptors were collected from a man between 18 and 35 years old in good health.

CDR3 DNA: TGTGGGGGGGCAGAAGGGCCCTACAATGAGCAGTTCTTC. Its protein product is CGGAEGPYNEQFF. The J gene is TRBJ2-1, the V gene TRBV30; D may be TRBD1 or TRBD2 (6 bases each). The CDR3 extends over 13 amino acids. Germline CDR1 and CDR2: GTSNPN and SVGIG (reference sequence).

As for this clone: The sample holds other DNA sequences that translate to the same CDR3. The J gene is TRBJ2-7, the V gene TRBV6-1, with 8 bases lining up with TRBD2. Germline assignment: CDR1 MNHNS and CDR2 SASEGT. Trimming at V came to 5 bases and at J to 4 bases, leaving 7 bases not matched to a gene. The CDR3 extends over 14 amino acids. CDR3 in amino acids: CASSSAGGGYEQYF. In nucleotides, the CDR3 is TGTGCCAGCAGTTCGGCGGGAGGTGGATACGAGCAGTACTTC.

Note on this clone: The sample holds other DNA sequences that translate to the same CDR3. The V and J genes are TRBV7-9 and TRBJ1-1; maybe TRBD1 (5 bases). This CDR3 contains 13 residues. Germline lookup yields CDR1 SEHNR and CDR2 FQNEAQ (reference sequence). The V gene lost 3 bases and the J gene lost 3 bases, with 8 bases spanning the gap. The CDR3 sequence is CASSFQGDTEAFF. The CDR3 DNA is TGTGCCAGCAGCTTTCAGGGCGACACTGAAGCTTTCTTT.

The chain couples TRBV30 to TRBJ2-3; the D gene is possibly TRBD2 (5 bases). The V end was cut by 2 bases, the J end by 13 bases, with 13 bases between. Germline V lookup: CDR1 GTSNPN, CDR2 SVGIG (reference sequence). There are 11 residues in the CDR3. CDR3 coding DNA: TGTGCCTGGAGTCTTAGCGCTGAGAAGTATTTT. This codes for CAWSLSAEKYF.

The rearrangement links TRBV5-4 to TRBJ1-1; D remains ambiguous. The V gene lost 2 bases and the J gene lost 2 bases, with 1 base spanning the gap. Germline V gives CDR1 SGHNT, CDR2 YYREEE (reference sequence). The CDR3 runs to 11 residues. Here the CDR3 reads CASSFNTEAFF. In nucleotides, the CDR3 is TGTGCCAGCAGCTTTAACACTGAAGCTTTCTTT.

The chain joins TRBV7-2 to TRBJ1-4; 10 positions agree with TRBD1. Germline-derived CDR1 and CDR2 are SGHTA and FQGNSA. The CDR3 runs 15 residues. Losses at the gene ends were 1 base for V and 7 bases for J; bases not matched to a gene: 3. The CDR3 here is CASSLDGTGVEKLFF. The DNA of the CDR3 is TGTGCCAGCAGCTTAGATGGGACAGGGGTTGAAAAACTGTTTTTT.

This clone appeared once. Here the CDR3 reads CASRAETSGIYGYTF. The CDR3 DNA is TGTGCCAGCAGAGCAGAGACTTCAGGGATCTATGGCTACACCTTC. The chain employs TRBV2 and TRBJ1-2; tentative D call: TRBD1 (5 bases). CDR1 and CDR2 from the germline V gene are SNHLY and FYNNEI. V was pared by 6 bases and J by 4 bases, with 18 bases between. CDR3 size: 15 residues.

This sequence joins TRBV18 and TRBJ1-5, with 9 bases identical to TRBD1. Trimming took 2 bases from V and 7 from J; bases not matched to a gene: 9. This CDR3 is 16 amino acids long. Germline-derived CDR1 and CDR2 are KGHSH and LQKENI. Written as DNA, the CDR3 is TGTGCCAGCTCACCAAATGAACAGGGGGCCGGGCAGCCCCAGCATTTT. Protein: CASSPNEQGAGQPQHF.

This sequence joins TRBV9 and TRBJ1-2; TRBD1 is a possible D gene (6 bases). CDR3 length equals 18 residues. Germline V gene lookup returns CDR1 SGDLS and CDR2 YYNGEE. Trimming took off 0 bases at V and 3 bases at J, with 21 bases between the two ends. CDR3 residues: CASSVGVADRQGDYGYTF. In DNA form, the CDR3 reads TGTGCCAGCAGCGTAGGTGTAGCGGACAGACAAGGTGACTATGGCTACACCTTC.

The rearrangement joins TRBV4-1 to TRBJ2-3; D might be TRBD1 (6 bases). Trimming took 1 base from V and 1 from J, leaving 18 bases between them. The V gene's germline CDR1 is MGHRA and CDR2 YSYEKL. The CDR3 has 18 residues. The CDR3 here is CASSQVYDRSPRTDTQYF. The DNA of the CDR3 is TGCGCCAGCAGCCAAGTGTATGACAGGAGTCCCCGCACAGATACGCAGTATTTT.

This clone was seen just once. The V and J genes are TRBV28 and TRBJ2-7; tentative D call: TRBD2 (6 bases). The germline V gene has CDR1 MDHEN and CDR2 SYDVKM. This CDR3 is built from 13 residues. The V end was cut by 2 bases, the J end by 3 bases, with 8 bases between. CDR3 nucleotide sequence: TGTGCCAGCAGTTTAATCGGGGGCTACGAGCAGTACTTC. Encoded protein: CASSLIGGYEQYF.

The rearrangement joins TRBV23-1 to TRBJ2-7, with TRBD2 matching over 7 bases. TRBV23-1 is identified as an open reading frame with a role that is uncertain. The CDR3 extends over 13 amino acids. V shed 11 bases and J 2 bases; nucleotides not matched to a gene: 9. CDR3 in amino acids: CACNWEGAYEQYF. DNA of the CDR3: TGCGCCTGCAACTGGGAGGGTGCCTACGAGCAGTACTTC.